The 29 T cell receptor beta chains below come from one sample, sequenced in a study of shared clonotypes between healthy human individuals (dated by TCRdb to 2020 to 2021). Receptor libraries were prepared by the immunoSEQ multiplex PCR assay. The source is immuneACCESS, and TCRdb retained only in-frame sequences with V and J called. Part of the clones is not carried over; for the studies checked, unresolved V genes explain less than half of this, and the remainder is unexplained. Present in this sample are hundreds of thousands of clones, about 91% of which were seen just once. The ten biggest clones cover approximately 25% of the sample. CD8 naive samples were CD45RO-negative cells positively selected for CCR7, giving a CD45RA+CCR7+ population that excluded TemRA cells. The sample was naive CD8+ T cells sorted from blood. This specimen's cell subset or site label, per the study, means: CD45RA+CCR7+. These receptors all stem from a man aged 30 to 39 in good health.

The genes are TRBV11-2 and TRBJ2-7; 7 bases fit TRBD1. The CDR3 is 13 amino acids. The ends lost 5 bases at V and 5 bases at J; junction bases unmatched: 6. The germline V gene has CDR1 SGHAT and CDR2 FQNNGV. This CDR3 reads CASSLDRLNEQYF. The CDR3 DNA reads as TGTGCCAGCAGCCTGGACAGGTTGAACGAGCAGTACTTC.

The DNA of the CDR3 is TGCGCCAGCAGTGAGTCGATGCCAGACGAGCAGTTCTTC. Encoded protein: CASSESMPDEQFF. This chain joins TRBV10-2 and TRBJ2-1; D is uncertain. V lost 0 bases to trimming and J lost 10 bases, with 10 bases between them. CDR1 WSHSY and CDR2 SAAADI come from the germline V gene. The CDR3 length is 13 residues.

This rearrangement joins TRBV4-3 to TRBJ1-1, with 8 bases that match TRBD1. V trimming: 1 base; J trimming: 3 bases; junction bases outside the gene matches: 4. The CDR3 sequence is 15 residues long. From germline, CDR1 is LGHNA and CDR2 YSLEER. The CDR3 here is CASSQAQGADTEAFF. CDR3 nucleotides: TGCGCCAGCAGCCAAGCTCAGGGGGCGGACACTGAAGCTTTCTTT.

CDR3 nucleotides: TGTGCCAGCAGCCAAGATCCCAATGGCTACACCTTC. It yields the protein CASSQDPNGYTF. The rearrangement uses TRBV14 and TRBJ1-2; D is ambiguous. V lost 0 bases, J lost 6 bases, and 5 bases lay in between. Germline V CDR1 and CDR2: SGHDN, FVKESK. The CDR3 sequence is 12 residues long.

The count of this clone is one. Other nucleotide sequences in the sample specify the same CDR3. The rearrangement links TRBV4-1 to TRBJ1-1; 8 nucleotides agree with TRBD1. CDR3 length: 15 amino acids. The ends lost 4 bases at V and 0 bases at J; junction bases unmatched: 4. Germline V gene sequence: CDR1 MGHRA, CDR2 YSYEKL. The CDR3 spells CASSPRTGMNTEAFF. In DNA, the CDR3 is TGCGCCAGCAGCCCCCGGACAGGGATGAACACTGAAGCTTTCTTT.

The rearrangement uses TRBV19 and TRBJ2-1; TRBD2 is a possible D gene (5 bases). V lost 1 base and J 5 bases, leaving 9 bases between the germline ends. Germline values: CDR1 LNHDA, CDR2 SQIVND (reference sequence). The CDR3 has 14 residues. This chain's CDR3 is CASSIAGSDNEQFF. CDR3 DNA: TGTGCCAGTAGTATAGCGGGATCAGACAATGAGCAGTTCTTC.

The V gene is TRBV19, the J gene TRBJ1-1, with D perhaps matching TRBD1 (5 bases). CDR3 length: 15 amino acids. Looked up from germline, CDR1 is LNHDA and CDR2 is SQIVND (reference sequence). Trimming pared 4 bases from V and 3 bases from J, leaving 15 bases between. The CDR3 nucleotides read TGTGCCAGTAGTACGTCAGGGTGGGAGGACACTGAAGCTTTCTTT. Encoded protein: CASSTSGWEDTEAFF.

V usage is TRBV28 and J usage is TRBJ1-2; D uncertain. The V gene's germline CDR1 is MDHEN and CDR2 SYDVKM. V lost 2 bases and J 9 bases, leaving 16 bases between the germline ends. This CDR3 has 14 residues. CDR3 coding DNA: TGTGCCAGCAGTTTAAGTCGGCAGGTTCGGAGCTACACCTTC. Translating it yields CASSLSRQVRSYTF.

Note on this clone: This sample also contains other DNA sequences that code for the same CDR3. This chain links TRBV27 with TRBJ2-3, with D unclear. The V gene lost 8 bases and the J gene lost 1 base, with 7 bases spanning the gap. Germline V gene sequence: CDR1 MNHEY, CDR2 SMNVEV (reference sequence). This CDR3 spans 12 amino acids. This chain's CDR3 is CASSKGTDTQYF. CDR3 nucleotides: TGTGCCAGCTCGAAAGGCACAGATACGCAGTATTTT.

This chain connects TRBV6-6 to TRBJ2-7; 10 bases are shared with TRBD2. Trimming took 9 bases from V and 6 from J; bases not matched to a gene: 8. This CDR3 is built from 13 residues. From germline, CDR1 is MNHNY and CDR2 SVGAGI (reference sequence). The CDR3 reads CASEPGLAFEQYF. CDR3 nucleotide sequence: TGTGCCAGTGAACCGGGACTAGCGTTCGAGCAGTACTTC.

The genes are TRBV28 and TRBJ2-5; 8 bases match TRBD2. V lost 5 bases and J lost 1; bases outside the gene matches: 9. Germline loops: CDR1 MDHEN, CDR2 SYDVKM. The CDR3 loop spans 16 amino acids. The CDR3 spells CASSGTGTSLQETQYF. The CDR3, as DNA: TGTGCCAGCAGTGGAACCGGGACTAGTCTCCAAGAGACCCAGTACTTC. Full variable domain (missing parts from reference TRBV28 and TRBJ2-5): DVKVTQSSRYLVKRTGEKVFLECVQDMDHENMFWYRQDPGLGLRLIYFSYDVKMKEKGDIPEGYSVSREKKERFSLILESASTNQTSMYLCASSGTGTSLQETQYFGPGTRLLVL.

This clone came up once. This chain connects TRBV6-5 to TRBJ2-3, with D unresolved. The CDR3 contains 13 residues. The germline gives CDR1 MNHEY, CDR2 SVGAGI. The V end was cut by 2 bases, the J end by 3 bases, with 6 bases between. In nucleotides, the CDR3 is TGTGCCAGCAGTTACGGTGTAACAGATACGCAGTATTTT. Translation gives CASSYGVTDTQYF.

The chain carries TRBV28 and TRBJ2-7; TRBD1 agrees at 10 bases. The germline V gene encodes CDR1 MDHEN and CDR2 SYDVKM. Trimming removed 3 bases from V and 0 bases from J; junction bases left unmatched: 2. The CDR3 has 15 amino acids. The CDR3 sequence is CASSLDRGNSYEQYF. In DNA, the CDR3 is TGTGCCAGCAGTTTGGACAGGGGGAACTCCTACGAGCAGTACTTC.

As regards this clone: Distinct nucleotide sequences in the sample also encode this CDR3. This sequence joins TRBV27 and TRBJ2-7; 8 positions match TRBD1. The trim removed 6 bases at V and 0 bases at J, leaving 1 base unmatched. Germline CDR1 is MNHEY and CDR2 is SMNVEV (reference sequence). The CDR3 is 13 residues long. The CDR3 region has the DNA TGTGCCAGCAGCGACAGGGGCTCCTACGAGCAGTACTTC. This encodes CASSDRGSYEQYF.

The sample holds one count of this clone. The CDR3 reads CSVDRTGEDTQYF. The CDR3 DNA reads as TGCAGCGTTGACAGGACGGGAGAGGATACGCAGTATTTT. The rearrangement links TRBV29-1 to TRBJ2-3, with D possibly matching TRBD2 (6 bases). Germline V gene data show CDR1 as SQVTM and CDR2 as ANQGSEA. The V gene lost 3 bases and the J gene lost 6 bases, with 13 bases spanning the gap. There are 13 residues in the CDR3.

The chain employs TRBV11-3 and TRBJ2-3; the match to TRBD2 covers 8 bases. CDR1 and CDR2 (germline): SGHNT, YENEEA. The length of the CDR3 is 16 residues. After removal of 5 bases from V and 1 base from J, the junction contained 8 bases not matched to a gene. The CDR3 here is CASSVRPSGCTDTQYF. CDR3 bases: TGTGCCAGCAGCGTCCGACCTAGCGGGTGCACAGATACGCAGTATTTT. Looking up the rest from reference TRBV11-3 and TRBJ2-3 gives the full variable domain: EAGVVQSPRYKIIEKKQPVAFWCNPISGHNTLYWYLQNLGQGPELLIRYENEEAVDDSQLPKDRFSAERLKGVDSTLKIQPAELGDSAVYLCASSVRPSGCTDTQYFGPGTRLTVL.

CDR3 DNA sequence: TGTGCCAGCAGCTTAGCGAAGGAAGCGGGAGGGGTTCCTTGGTACTTC. Protein product: CASSLAKEAGGVPWYF. The gene calls are TRBV7-9 and TRBJ2-7, with 10 bases fitting TRBD2. CDR1 and CDR2 (germline): SEHNR, FQNEAQ (reference sequence). The V gene end was trimmed by 0 bases and the J gene end by 12 bases; junction bases not matched to a gene: 14. CDR3 length: 16 residues.

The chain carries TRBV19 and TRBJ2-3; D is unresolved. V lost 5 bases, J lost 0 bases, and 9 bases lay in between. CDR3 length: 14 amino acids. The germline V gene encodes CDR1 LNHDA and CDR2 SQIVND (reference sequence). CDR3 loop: CASSSLGSTDTQYF. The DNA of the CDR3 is TGTGCCAGTAGTTCCCTGGGAAGCACAGATACGCAGTATTTT.

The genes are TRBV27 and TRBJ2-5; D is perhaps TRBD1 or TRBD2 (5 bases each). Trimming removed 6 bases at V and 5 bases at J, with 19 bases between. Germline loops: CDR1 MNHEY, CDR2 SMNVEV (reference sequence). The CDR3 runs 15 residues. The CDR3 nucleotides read TGTGCCAGCAGCAGGGTAGGCTACGGGGTGGAGACCCAGTACTTC. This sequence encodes CASSRVGYGVETQYF.

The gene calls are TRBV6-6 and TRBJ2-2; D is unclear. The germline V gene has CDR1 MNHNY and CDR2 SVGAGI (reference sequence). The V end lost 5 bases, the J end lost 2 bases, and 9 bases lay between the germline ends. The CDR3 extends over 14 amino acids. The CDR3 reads CASSPHRNTGELFF. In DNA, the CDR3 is TGTGCCAGCAGTCCACATCGAAACACCGGGGAGCTGTTTTTT.

The DNA of the CDR3 is TGTGCCAGCAGCTTGGGGCTAGACGAGACCCAGTACTTC. It translates to CASSLGLDETQYF. The chain uses TRBV5-8 and TRBJ2-5, with no clear D. The V end lost 0 bases, the J end lost 5 bases, and 8 bases lay between the germline ends. Germline loops: CDR1 SGHTS, CDR2 YDEGEE. The CDR3 length is 13 residues.

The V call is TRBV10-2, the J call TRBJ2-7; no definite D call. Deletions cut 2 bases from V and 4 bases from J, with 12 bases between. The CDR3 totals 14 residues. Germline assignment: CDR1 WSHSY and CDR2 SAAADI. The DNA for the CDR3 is TGCGCCAGCAGTGAGCGTAAATACTTTTACGAGCAGTACTTC. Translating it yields CASSERKYFYEQYF.

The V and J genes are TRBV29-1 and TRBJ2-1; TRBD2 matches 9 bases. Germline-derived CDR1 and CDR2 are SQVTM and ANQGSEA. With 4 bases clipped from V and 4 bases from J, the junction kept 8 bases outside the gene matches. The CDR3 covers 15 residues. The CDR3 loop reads CSVVKREALYNEQFF. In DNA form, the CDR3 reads TGCAGCGTTGTTAAGCGGGAGGCACTTTACAATGAGCAGTTCTTC.

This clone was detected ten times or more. The CDR3 loop is CASRPDRSSSTDTQYF. The CDR3 DNA is TGTGCCAGCAGACCAGACAGGTCCTCTAGCACAGATACGCAGTATTTT. The chain carries TRBV28 and TRBJ2-3, with D perhaps TRBD1 (6 bases). Trimming pared 6 bases from V and 0 bases from J, leaving 16 bases between. This CDR3 comprises 16 residues. Germline CDR1 and CDR2: MDHEN and SYDVKM.

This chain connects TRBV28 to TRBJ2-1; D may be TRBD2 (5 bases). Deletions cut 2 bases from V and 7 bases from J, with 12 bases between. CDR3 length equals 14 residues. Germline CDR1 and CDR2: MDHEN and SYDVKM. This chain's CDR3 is CASSLMGAGNEQFF. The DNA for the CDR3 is TGTGCCAGCAGTTTAATGGGTGCGGGTAATGAGCAGTTCTTC. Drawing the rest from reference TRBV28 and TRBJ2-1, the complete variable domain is DVKVTQSSRYLVKRTGEKVFLECVQDMDHENMFWYRQDPGLGLRLIYFSYDVKMKEKGDIPEGYSVSREKKERFSLILESASTNQTSMYLCASSLMGAGNEQFFGPGTRLTVL.

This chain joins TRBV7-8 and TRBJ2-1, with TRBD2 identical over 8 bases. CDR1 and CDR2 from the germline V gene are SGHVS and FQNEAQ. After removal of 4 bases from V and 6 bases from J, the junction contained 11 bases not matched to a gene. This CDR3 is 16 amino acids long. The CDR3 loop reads CASSYPGLGVSNEQFF. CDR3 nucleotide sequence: TGTGCCAGCAGCTACCCGGGACTAGGCGTGTCCAATGAGCAGTTCTTC.

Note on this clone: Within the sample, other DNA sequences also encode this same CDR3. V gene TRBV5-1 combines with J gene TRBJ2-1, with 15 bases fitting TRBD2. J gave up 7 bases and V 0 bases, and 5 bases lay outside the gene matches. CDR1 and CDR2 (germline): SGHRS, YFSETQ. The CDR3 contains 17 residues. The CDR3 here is CASSLEGLAGGGNEQFF. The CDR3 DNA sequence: TGCGCCAGCAGCTTGGAGGGACTAGCGGGAGGAGGGAATGAGCAGTTCTTC.

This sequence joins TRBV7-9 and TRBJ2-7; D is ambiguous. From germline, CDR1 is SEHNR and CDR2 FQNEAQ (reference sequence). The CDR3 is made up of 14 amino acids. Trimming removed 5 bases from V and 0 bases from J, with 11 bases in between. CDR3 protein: CASSPAPNSYEQYF. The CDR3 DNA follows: TGTGCCAGCAGCCCCGCCCCGAACTCCTACGAGCAGTACTTC.

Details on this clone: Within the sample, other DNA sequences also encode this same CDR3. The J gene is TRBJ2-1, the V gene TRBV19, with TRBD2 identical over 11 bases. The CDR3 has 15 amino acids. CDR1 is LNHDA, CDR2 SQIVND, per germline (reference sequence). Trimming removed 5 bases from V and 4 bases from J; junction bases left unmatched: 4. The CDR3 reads CASSLGTSGYNEQFF. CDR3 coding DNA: TGTGCCAGTAGTTTGGGGACTAGCGGTTACAATGAGCAGTTCTTC.